The entry below gives a single TCR beta chain sequence along with its context. The sample is drawn from a study of T-cell memory formation after mild COVID-19. CDR1 is SGHRS and CDR2 is YFSETQ in the germline V gene. The CDR3 covers 16 residues. Trimming shortened V by 0 bases and J by 4 bases, and 16 bases separated the two germline ends. TCRdb re-derived calls from the 5' RACE reads in MiXCR, one entry per CDR3 protein. The data contain about 140,000 distinct CDR3 sequences, more than 13% of them singletons. This chain uses TRBV5-1 with TRBJ1-1, with a possible D match to TRBD1 (5 bases). The TCR comes from an adult woman who had mild COVID-19 (a few samples of this study predate the infection). Cell type and time point are not known. Sequencing was performed on PBMCs or a T cell subset sorted from them (not recorded which). The CDR3 sequence: CASSLAAPSGRTEAFF. In nucleotides, the CDR3 is TGCGCCAGCAGCTTGGCCGCTCCATCAGGGCGCACTGAAGCTTTCTTT.